The 9 T cell receptor beta chains listed next were all sequenced from one sample in a study of blood T cell repertoires in COVID-19. Data came from immunoSEQ multiplex PCR; TCRdb stores just in-frame clones and leaves some out. This sample has around 200,000 clones, with about 89% found just once. Input material: peripheral blood. The receptors were gathered from a man in his forties with active or convalescent COVID-19.

The chain has TRBV3-1 (or the pseudogene TRBV3-2) and TRBJ2-2; D perhaps matches TRBD2 (6 bases). CDR1 is LGHDT, CDR2 YNNKEL, per germline (reference sequence). Trimming stripped 6 bases from V and 5 bases from J, with 10 bases between. This CDR3 has 13 amino acids. DNA for the CDR3: TGTGCCAGCAGGGACTACAAGACCGGGGAGCTGTTTTTT. Translated: CASRDYKTGELFF.

The chain employs TRBV21-1 and TRBJ1-2. TRBV21-1 is given as a pseudogene. The CDR3 is 17 amino acids. CDR3 sequence (DNA): TGTGCCAGCAGCCTTTCGCGAGGGACTAAGAAAGTCTATGGCTACACCTTC. Translation gives CASSLSRGTKKVYGYTF.

The chain is built from TRBV7-9 and TRBJ2-5, with D tentatively TRBD2 (6 bases). Germline lookup yields CDR1 SEHNR and CDR2 FQNEAQ (reference sequence). V was pared by 5 bases and J by 5 bases, with 15 bases between. CDR3 length equals 14 residues. The CDR3 loop reads CASSPSGGDETQYF. Written as DNA, the CDR3 is TGTGCCAGCAGCCCCTCGGGCGGGGACGAGACCCAGTACTTC. The complete variable domain, with remaining parts taken from reference TRBV7-9 and TRBJ2-5, reads DTGVSQNPRHKITKRGQNVTFRCDPISEHNRLYWYRQTLGQGPEFLTYFQNEAQLEKSRLLSDRFSAERPKGSFSTLEIQRTEQGDSAMYLCASSPSGGDETQYFGPGTRLLVL.

The chain recombines TRBV27 with TRBJ1-1, with TRBD1 matching 7 bases. CDR3 length: 14 amino acids. The V and J ends lost 7 bases and 3 bases, in that order; junction bases with no gene match: 8. In germline, CDR1 is MNHEY, CDR2 SMNVEV (reference sequence). In nucleotides, the CDR3 is TGTGCCAGCATGCCCGACAGGGCGGACACTGAAGCTTTCTTT. Encoded protein: CASMPDRADTEAFF.

This chain joins TRBV4-1 and TRBJ1-5, with unresolved D. The CDR3 has 14 amino acids. Germline V CDR1 and CDR2: MGHRA, YSYEKL. Trimming cost V 2 bases and J 6 bases, with 11 bases left between them. The CDR3 spells CASSQLQIGQPQHF. The CDR3 DNA reads TGCGCCAGCAGCCAATTACAGATCGGTCAGCCCCAGCATTTT.

This clone was detected only once. The chain is built from TRBV5-1 and TRBJ2-5, with TRBD1 identical over 7 bases. Germline V gene data show CDR1 as SGHRS and CDR2 as YFSETQ. The V segment lost 5 bases and the J segment 1 base; nucleotides outside the gene matches: 11. This CDR3 is built from 16 residues. CDR3 DNA sequence: TGCGCCAGCAGTAACAAGGGGGCGGATTCCCAAGAGACCCAGTACTTC. Protein product: CASSNKGADSQETQYF. Combining the CDR3 with reference TRBV5-1 and TRBJ2-5 gives the whole variable domain KAGVTQTPRYLIKTRGQQVTLSCSPISGHRSVSWYQQTPGQGLQFLFEYFSETQRNKGNFPGRFSGRQFSNSRSEMNVSTLELGDSALYLCASSNKGADSQETQYFGPGTRLLVL.

CDR3 residues: CASNGSGGVGEQYF. DNA of the CDR3: TGTGCCAGCAACGGAAGCGGGGGGGTAGGCGAGCAGTACTTC. The chain couples TRBV27 to TRBJ2-7; 10 bases are a match to TRBD2. CDR1 and CDR2 from the germline V gene are MNHEY and SMNVEV (reference sequence). CDR3 length equals 14 residues. J lost 6 bases, V lost 7 bases, and 9 bases had no gene match.

This chain uses TRBV7-9 with TRBJ2-1; 8 bases line up with TRBD1. The germline CDR1 and CDR2 sequences are SEHNR and FQNEAQ (reference sequence). V was pared by 0 bases and J by 8 bases, with 3 bases of the junction left unmatched. This CDR3 contains 14 residues. CDR3 residues: CASSLAQGADEQFF. In DNA, the CDR3 is TGTGCCAGCAGCTTAGCTCAGGGGGCTGATGAGCAGTTCTTC.

The rearrangement links TRBV7-9 to TRBJ1-4; 8 bases line up with TRBD1. The CDR3 length is 17 residues. Germline-derived CDR1 and CDR2 are SEHNR and FQNEAQ (reference sequence). The J segment lost 0 bases and the V segment lost 3 bases, leaving 6 bases of the junction unmatched. The CDR3 loop is CASSFGQGRATNEKLFF. CDR3 DNA: TGTGCCAGCAGCTTCGGACAGGGAAGGGCAACTAATGAAAAACTGTTTTTT.